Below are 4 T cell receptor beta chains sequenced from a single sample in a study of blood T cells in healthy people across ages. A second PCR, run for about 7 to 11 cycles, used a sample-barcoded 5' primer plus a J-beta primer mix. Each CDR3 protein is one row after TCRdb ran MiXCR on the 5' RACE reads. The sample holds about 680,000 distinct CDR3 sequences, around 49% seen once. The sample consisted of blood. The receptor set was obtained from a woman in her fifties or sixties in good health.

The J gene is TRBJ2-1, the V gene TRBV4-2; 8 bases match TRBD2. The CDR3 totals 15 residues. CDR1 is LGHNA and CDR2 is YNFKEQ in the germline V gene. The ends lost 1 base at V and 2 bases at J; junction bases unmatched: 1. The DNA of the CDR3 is TGTGCCAGCAGCCAAGGACTAGCGACCTACAATGAGCAGTTCTTC. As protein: CASSQGLATYNEQFF.

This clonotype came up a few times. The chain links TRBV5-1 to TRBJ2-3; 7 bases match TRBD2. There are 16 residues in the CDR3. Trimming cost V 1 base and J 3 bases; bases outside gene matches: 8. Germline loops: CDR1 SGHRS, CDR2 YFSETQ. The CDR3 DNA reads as TGCGCCAGCAGCTTGCCCCCTAGCGGAGCTACAGATACGCAGTATTTT. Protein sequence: CASSLPPSGATDTQYF.

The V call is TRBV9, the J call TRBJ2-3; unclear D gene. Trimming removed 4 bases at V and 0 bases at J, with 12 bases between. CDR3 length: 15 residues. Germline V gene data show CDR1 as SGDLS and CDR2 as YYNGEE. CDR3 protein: CASSPSTVSTDTQYF. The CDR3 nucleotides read TGTGCCAGCAGCCCATCGACGGTCAGCACAGATACGCAGTATTTT.

Here the CDR3 DNA reads TGCGCCAGCAGCCAAGATGACCGGAATAATGAAAAACTGTTTTTT. Protein sequence: CASSQDDRNNEKLFF. This sequence joins TRBV4-3 and TRBJ1-4; no clear D gene. The CDR3 loop spans 15 amino acids. V was clipped by 0 bases and J by 4 bases, with 9 bases between them. The V gene's germline CDR1 is LGHNA and CDR2 YSLEER.